This T cell receptor beta chain was retrieved from a study of response to subunit inactivated influenza vaccine. This clonotype turned up a few times. Germline-derived CDR1 and CDR2 are SEHNR and FQNEAQ (reference sequence). There are 16 residues in the CDR3. V was pared by 3 bases and J by 2 bases, with 15 bases between. Each CDR3 protein gets one entry after TCRdb re-called the RT-PCR reads with MiXCR. The sample lists around 600,000 distinct CDR3 sequences; approximately 10% were seen once. The same sample was also used in a study of T cells expressing NK-cell markers. From that second work: TCR beta libraries carry UMIs added by 5'RACE template switching. CD3+CD56+NKG2C+, CD3+CD56+NKG2C- and CD3+CD56-NKG2C+ T cells, once sorted, supplied the TCR beta repertoires. In the group of eight sequenced donors, seven were HCMV-seropositive and one was seronegative. Several experiments added an anti-gamma-delta TCR antibody to sort only alpha-beta TCR T cells. In several donors, these clonotypes also led the CD3+CD56-NKG2C+ fraction.

The rearrangement joins TRBV7-9 to TRBJ2-3; D possibly corresponds to TRBD2 (6 bases). The sample here was PBMCs from blood, taken on the day of vaccination. This clonotype was obtained from a man aged 50-60 years who received an inactivated influenza vaccine. The CDR3 nucleotides read TGTGCCAGCAGCTTGAAAGGGACTCTCAACACAGATACGCAGTATTTT. Translation gives CASSLKGTLNTDTQYF.